A single sample is the source of the 24 T cell receptor beta chains below, sequenced in a study of cytomegalovirus exposure and HLA in healthy donors. The PCR contained 60 Vbeta and 13 Jbeta primers. The method was immunoSEQ multiplex PCR; TCRdb's version includes in-frame clones alone and lacks a portion of them. The data contain some 190,000 clones, around 75% of them seen just once; the ten biggest clones take up about 2.6%. The sequencing sample was made of PBMCs. Source of these receptors: a female donor in good health and CMV-seronegative.

The rearrangement links TRBV5-4 to TRBJ2-5; TRBD2 is a possible D gene (5 bases). The germline CDR1 and CDR2 sequences are SGHNT and YYREEE (reference sequence). Trimming pared 1 base from V and 5 bases from J, leaving 9 bases between. The CDR3 runs 13 residues. Here the CDR3 DNA reads TGTGCCAGCAGCTTGTCCGGGGATGAGACCCAGTACTTC. This gives the protein CASSLSGDETQYF.

This clone has a single count. V gene TRBV29-1 combines with J gene TRBJ2-1; possibly TRBD2 for D (5 bases). Trimming removed 7 bases from V and 7 bases from J, with 17 bases in between. The CDR3 is 13 residues long. The germline gives CDR1 SQVTM, CDR2 ANQGSEA. CDR3 nucleotides: TGCAGCGCATCGGCCCTAGCTCGGAATGAGCAGTTCTTC. As protein: CSASALARNEQFF.

This sequence joins TRBV9 and TRBJ2-3; TRBD2 might be the D (6 bases). Germline loops: CDR1 SGDLS, CDR2 YYNGEE. Deletions cut 4 bases from V and 0 bases from J, with 18 bases between. CDR3 length: 17 amino acids. CDR3 in amino acids: CASSTRPSSASTDTQYF. As DNA, the CDR3 is TGTGCCAGCAGCACCCGACCCTCTAGCGCCAGCACAGATACGCAGTATTTT.

The chain uses TRBV5-1 and TRBJ1-3; possible D gene TRBD1, 6 bases. This CDR3 is 16 amino acids long. Per germline, CDR1 SGHRS and CDR2 YFSETQ. Trimming pared 4 bases from V and 16 bases from J, leaving 30 bases between. The CDR3 region has the DNA TGCGCCAGCAGCCGCGAAGGGGGTGATGTCTGGAAACAATCGTATTTT. As protein: CASSREGGDVWKQSYF.

The V and J genes are TRBV20-1 and TRBJ2-7, with TRBD1 as a possible D gene (5 bases). Trimming left V 4 bases short and J 7 bases short, with 11 bases between. This CDR3 region has 11 residues. The V gene's germline CDR1 is DFQATT and CDR2 SNEGSKA (reference sequence). This chain's CDR3 is CSATRGGEQYF. The CDR3 bases are TGCAGTGCTACAAGGGGTGGGGAGCAGTACTTC.

The rearrangement joins TRBV7-2 to TRBJ2-7; 9 nucleotides line up with TRBD2. The CDR3 contains 15 residues. Trimming cost V 1 base and J 1 base; bases outside gene matches: 2. The germline CDR1 and CDR2 sequences are SGHTA and FQGNSA. The CDR3 here is CASSLGGLASYEQYF. The CDR3 DNA sequence: TGTGCCAGCAGCTTAGGCGGACTAGCGTCCTACGAGCAGTACTTC.

The chain couples TRBV5-1 to TRBJ2-5, with 10 bases fitting TRBD1. This CDR3 is built from 15 residues. The germline gives CDR1 SGHRS, CDR2 YFSETQ. Trimming cost V 5 bases and J 4 bases; bases outside gene matches: 8. CDR3: CASRSTGGMRETQYF. The CDR3 nucleotides are TGCGCCAGCAGATCGACAGGGGGCATGAGAGAGACCCAGTACTTC.

To note about this clone: The junction and the germline gene differ at one end; a read error may be behind it. The gene calls are TRBV7-9 and TRBJ2-1, with 11 bases lining up with TRBD2. The CDR3 is made up of 16 amino acids. Germline-derived CDR1 and CDR2 are SEHNR and FQNEAQ (reference sequence). The CDR3 region has the DNA TGTTCCAGCAGCTTAGACGGAATAGCGGGAGGGAATGAGCAGTTCTTC. This sequence encodes CSSSLDGIAGGNEQFF.

The rearrangement links TRBV10-3 to TRBJ2-3, with a possible D match to TRBD2 (6 bases). Germline loops: CDR1 ENHRY, CDR2 SYGVKD. V was cut by 6 bases and J by 1 base, with 20 bases left in between. The CDR3 is 17 amino acids. The CDR3 sequence is CAISPRQLASGTDTQYF. The CDR3 nucleotides are TGTGCCATCAGCCCTCGGCAACTTGCTAGCGGCACAGATACGCAGTATTTT.

The chain recombines TRBV4-3 with TRBJ1-1; tentatively, D is TRBD1 (5 bases). The CDR3 extends over 13 amino acids. V lost 1 base and J 7 bases, leaving 10 bases between the germline ends. Germline assignment: CDR1 LGHNA and CDR2 YSLEER. The CDR3 nucleotides read TGCGCCAGCAGCCAAGTGCGGGGGGGTGAAGCTTTCTTT. Translated: CASSQVRGGEAFF.

The CDR3 DNA sequence: TGTGCCAGCAGCTTCCGGCCACTAGCGCCGAACACCGGGGAGCTGTTTTTT. It codes for CASSFRPLAPNTGELFF. This chain links TRBV7-9 with TRBJ2-2, with 7 bases fitting TRBD2. J gave up 0 bases and V 3 bases, and 7 bases lay outside the gene matches. The V gene's germline CDR1 is SEHNR and CDR2 FQNEAQ (reference sequence). The CDR3 consists of 17 residues.

This chain uses TRBV27 with TRBJ2-1, with TRBD2 matching 11 bases. V lost 5 bases, J lost 5 bases, and 5 bases stayed unmatched. Germline CDR1 is MNHEY and CDR2 is SMNVEV (reference sequence). The CDR3 is 15 residues long. The CDR3 nucleotides read TGTGCCAGCAGTAGACTAGCGGGACTTAACAATGAGCAGTTCTTC. This translates into CASSRLAGLNNEQFF.

V and J are TRBV11-2 and TRBJ2-5; no definite D call. V was cut by 5 bases and J by 1 base, with 14 bases left in between. This CDR3 is built from 15 residues. Germline CDR1 reads SGHAT; CDR2 reads FQNNGV. The CDR3 sequence is CASSRIQPAQETQYF. For the CDR3, the DNA is TGTGCCAGCAGCCGTATACAGCCCGCCCAAGAGACCCAGTACTTC.

The gene calls are TRBV11-3 and TRBJ2-7, with D perhaps matching TRBD2 (5 bases). The ends were cut back, 7 bases at V and 5 bases at J, with 18 bases in the middle. In germline, CDR1 is SGHNT, CDR2 YENEEA. This CDR3 spans 14 amino acids. For the CDR3, the DNA is TGTGCCAGCAATGGGTTCGGGATGCCCCACGAGCAGTACTTC. Protein product: CASNGFGMPHEQYF.

This clone occurred once. CDR3 amino acids: CASSQAIGGGTDTQYF. The DNA of the CDR3 is TGTGCCAGCAGCCAAGCCATAGGAGGGGGCACAGATACGCAGTATTTT. This rearrangement joins TRBV4-2 to TRBJ2-3, with D perhaps TRBD2 (6 bases). Germline-derived CDR1 and CDR2 are LGHNA and YNFKEQ. The CDR3 is 16 residues long. V dropped 1 base and J dropped 1 base, with 12 bases sitting between them.

This chain uses TRBV10-3 with TRBJ2-3; 7 nucleotides match TRBD2. Germline CDR1 reads ENHRY; CDR2 reads SYGVKD. With V trimmed by 1 base and J by 1 base, 5 bases remained unmatched. The CDR3 spans 16 residues. The CDR3 coding sequence is TGTGCCATCAGTGAGTTAGGAGGGAGGGGCACAGATACGCAGTATTTT. It codes for CAISELGGRGTDTQYF.

The chain links TRBV25-1 to TRBJ2-5, with 7 positions matching TRBD1. The J call may be faulty, since TRBJ2-7 better matches the DNA end. The CDR3 spans 16 residues. Germline CDR1 and CDR2: MGHDK and SYGVNS. The CDR3 DNA sequence: TGTGCCAGCAGTGAATACCGGCAGGGGGTGTCCTACGAGCAGTACTTC. It yields the protein CASSEYRQGVSYEQYF.

This chain connects TRBV11-3 to TRBJ2-2, with no clear D. Germline loops: CDR1 SGHNT, CDR2 YENEEA. Trimming stripped 5 bases from V and 3 bases from J, with 7 bases between. The CDR3 is 13 amino acids. The CDR3 loop is CASSVFDTGELFF. Written as DNA, the CDR3 is TGTGCCAGCAGCGTCTTTGACACCGGGGAGCTGTTTTTT.

The chain recombines TRBV27 with TRBJ2-6; 8 bases line up with TRBD1. Germline V gives CDR1 MNHEY, CDR2 SMNVEV (reference sequence). V trimming: 7 bases; J trimming: 3 bases; junction bases outside the gene matches: 11. This CDR3 is 17 amino acids long. CDR3 sequence reads: CASMDRVDTVGANVLTF. Written as DNA, the CDR3 is TGTGCCAGCATGGACAGGGTGGATACGGTTGGGGCCAACGTCCTGACTTTC.

On this clone itself: Its ends do not fully match the called genes, so a read error is possible. The V and J genes are TRBV7-7 and TRBJ1-5; D perhaps matches TRBD1 (5 bases). Germline assignment: CDR1 SSHAT and CDR2 FNYEAQ (reference sequence). This CDR3 has 15 amino acids. The CDR3, as DNA: TGTGCTAGCAGCTTCGGCAGGGACTGCAATCAGCCCCAGCATTTT. As protein: CASSFGRDCNQPQHF. The full variable domain, rest sourced from reference TRBV7-7 and TRBJ1-5, is GAGVSQSPRYKVTKRGQDVTLRCDPISSHATLYWYQQALGQGPEFLTYFNYEAQPDKSGLPSDRFSAERPEGSISTLTIQRTEQRDSAMYRCASSFGRDCNQPQHFGDGTRLSIL.

The V call is TRBV27, the J call TRBJ1-1; perhaps TRBD1 as D (6 bases). This CDR3 contains 13 residues. Trimming shortened V by 5 bases and J by 7 bases, and 14 bases separated the two germline ends. Germline V lookup: CDR1 MNHEY, CDR2 SMNVEV (reference sequence). This CDR3 reads CASSIRDTLEAFF. In DNA form, the CDR3 reads TGTGCCAGCAGTATCCGGGACACCCTTGAAGCTTTCTTT.

Only a few counts were recorded for this clone. The rearrangement uses TRBV29-1 and TRBJ2-1, with D maybe TRBD1 (8 bases). This CDR3 region has 14 residues. The germline V gene has CDR1 SQVTM and CDR2 ANQGSEA. The V gene lost 6 bases and the J gene lost 3 bases, with 15 bases spanning the gap. CDR3 region: CSVSTGGDYNEQFF. The DNA of the CDR3 is TGCAGCGTATCTACAGGGGGGGACTACAATGAGCAGTTCTTC.

V usage is TRBV7-3 and J usage is TRBJ1-2; 9 bases line up with TRBD1. V was clipped by 5 bases and J by 6 bases; unmatched bases: 4. Per germline, CDR1 SGHTA and CDR2 FQGTGA. The CDR3 spans 13 residues. The CDR3 DNA reads as TGTGCCAGCAGCAAACAGGGGGCTGATGGCTACACCTTC. Protein sequence: CASSKQGADGYTF.

This chain links TRBV25-1 with TRBJ2-7; 7 bases are a match to TRBD1. This CDR3 is 13 amino acids long. CDR1 is MGHDK, CDR2 SYGVNS, per germline. Unmatched junction bases numbered 5, after V lost 6 bases and J lost 3 bases. The CDR3 loop is CASSRDSRYEQYF. CDR3 nucleotide sequence: TGTGCCAGCAGCAGGGACAGTCGCTACGAGCAGTACTTC.